Sequencing of this TCR beta chain was carried out in a study of identical twins. Addition of a universal primer site occurred through template switching, and cDNA carried unique molecular identifiers. TCRdb reprocessed the 5' RACE reads with MiXCR, giving one entry per CDR3 protein. The table shows some 1,700,000 distinct CDR3 sequences, with about 32% occurring only once. General observations from the study: Out-of-frame alpha sequences that twins shared showed excess low generation probability.

Unmatched junction bases numbered 9, after V lost 6 bases and J lost 4 bases. The CDR3 is 15 residues long. Germline CDR1 ENHRY, CDR2 SYGVKD. This clonotype was observed many times. What it binds is not known. Input material: cord blood. V is TRBV10-3 and J is TRBJ2-1, with 7 bases aligning to TRBD2. The sequence came from a newborn girl in good health. CDR3 coding DNA: TGTGCCATCAGGCAAGGACTAGTCAGTTACAATGAGCAGTTCTTC. Translated: CAIRQGLVSYNEQFF.